Here is one T cell receptor (beta chain) with its context. Antigen unknown. This CDR3 is 13 amino acids long. CDR1 and CDR2 (germline): LGHDT, YNNKEL (reference sequence). Trimming stripped 1 base from V and 5 bases from J, with 3 bases between. The entry originates in a study of T-cell memory formation after mild COVID-19. Study context: Among the donors, TCR clusters were largely specific to each donor. Overall study results and limits: Most CD4+ clones that shrank were in CM and EM, while CD8+ ones turned up in EMRA.

TCRdb itself ran the 5' RACE reads through MiXCR, one entry per CDR3 protein. Among approximately 350,000 distinct CDR3 sequences, under 30% were seen once, and the ten largest hold about 13%. Sequences were obtained from PBMCs or a T cell subset sorted from them (not recorded which). This sequence joins TRBV3-1 and TRBJ1-6; D remains ambiguous. This TCR came from an adult woman who had mild COVID-19 (a few samples of this study predate the infection). Cell type and time point are not known. The CDR3 region is CASSQGDNSPLHF. The CDR3 nucleotides are TGTGCCAGCAGCCAAGGGGATAATTCACCCCTCCACTTT.